This T cell receptor beta chain appears in the sequencing data of a study of beta chain features in type 1 diabetes (dated by TCRdb to the late 2010s). Background for the entire study: Mean age, gender distribution, total cell number and subset yield did not differ between patients and healthy donors. A total of around 110,000,000 sorted cells were examined across all samples, and RNA yield correlated strongly with the number of cells per subset. The study compared TCRB repertoires of sorted circulating CD4+ T cell subsets between recently diagnosed type 1 diabetes patients and matched healthy donors. Whereas all 30 or so donors provided naive and central memory subsets, regulatory and stem cell-like memory subsets were isolated from just 8 patients and roughly eight healthy donors. On the study overall, not on this receptor specifically: A moderate but significant shortening of TCRB CDR3 length was observed in type 1 diabetes patients in all four CD4+ subsets. Because the HLA sub-analyses included only small numbers of individuals, any influence of HLA type on TCRB rearrangement was left unresolved. Naive, central memory and regulatory TCRB repertoires appeared to be more similar among patients than among healthy donors. PCR may preferentially amplify shorter templates, but because patient and control samples were amplified and corrected together, any resulting skew would affect both groups equally. Because cDNA was sequenced instead of genomic DNA, activated cells with high expression could be over-represented, although the groups did not differ in activation or CD3 levels. Patients with type 1 diabetes made fewer insertions and deleted more nucleotides at VDJ recombination sites, implying thymic rearrangement abnormalities.

All of the isolated RNA was reverse transcribed with the High Capacity cDNA Reverse Transcription Kit, so expressed TCRB transcripts were sequenced. Deep immunoSEQ sequencing was applied to naive, central memory and regulatory T cell samples, giving an average of around 3.4 million total reads per sample. After sorted cells were lysed in RLT buffer, RNA was extracted with DNase-treated RNeasy Micro or Mini kits, with the choice depending on cell number. Each cell subset was processed separately to prevent cross-contamination, with patient and healthy donor samples processed together. The immunoSEQ multiplex PCR was used to amplify TCRB sequences from cDNA, yielding 87-bp fragments that span the CDR3 region. Sequencing of the amplicons was performed on the Illumina HiSeq platform. The authors' analysis ran thus. Synthetic template baselines were used to correct PCR bias computationally, reads within Hamming distance 2 were collapsed, and singletons that could not be merged were discarded. By aligning reads against IMGT, V, D and J genes, CDR3 length, and insertions or deletions at six rearrangement sites were assigned. Within each subset, clonotype counts were normalized to sorted cell number, after which true diversity and Gini coefficients were computed with the tcR R package. Repertoire sharing was quantified using the overlap coefficient calculated on TCRB nucleotide sequences. As a proxy for the pre-selection repertoire, out-of-frame TCRB sequences from naive cells were analyzed. TCRdb retrieved this table from immuneACCESS and kept in-frame rearrangements only. Not all clones are present; in checked studies, unresolved V genes account for under half, and no reason is known for the remainder. V, J and clone size reflect that table, while D and trimming were determined from the DNA. Across this sample there are 450,000 to 600,000 clones, with roughly 30% seen only once. 0.065% of the sample is held by the ten biggest clonotypes.

As regards this clone: Its recognized antigen is unknown. There are no base qualities to consult, and no much larger clone falls within one base.

A single peripheral blood draw of approximately 0.11 L on average was collected from each donor into heparinised tubes. Using a panel that included CD45RO, CCR7, CD25, CD127, CD95 and CD27, naive, central memory, regulatory and stem cell-like memory CD4+ T cells were sorted on a BD FACSAria II. Every sorted population had a purity above 98%. Right away, PBMCs were isolated by Lymphoprep density gradient centrifugation and were stained directly, with no culture step. So that batch effects would be minimized, each experiment stained and sorted samples in pairs, pairing one healthy donor with one patient. The junction carries 10 bases between V and J, which are trimmed by 1 base and 4 bases respectively. CDR1 and CDR2, looked up from the germline V gene (reference sequence), are GTSNPN and SVGIG. The CDR3 sequence holds 13 residues, the cysteine and phenylalanine included. Here the CDR3 DNA is all that survives: 39 bases in frame from base 1.

The clonotype comes from a man between 18 and 35 years old in good health. The source material was naive CD4+ T cells from blood. The cell subset or site label of this sample denotes: true naive CD4+ T cells. The chain is made from TRBV30 and TRBJ2-5; the D segment could be TRBD2, given 5 matching bases. The CDR3 region: CAWSGQLGETQYF. The DNA is TGTGCCTGGAGTGGACAACTAGGAGAGACCCAGTACTTC.